Below, 11 T cell receptor beta chains from the same sample are listed, as sequenced in a study of blood T cells in healthy people across ages. It was with a sample-barcoded 5' primer and a J-beta primer mix that a second PCR of about 7 to 12 cycles was run. TCRdb reanalysed the 5' RACE reads using MiXCR and keeps one entry per CDR3 protein. The data contain 600,000 to 900,000 distinct CDR3 sequences, roughly 25% of them singletons. These data also formed part of another study, on T cells of mothers and their children.

Sequenced: blood. The receptors were gathered from a boy younger than 18 in good health.

V and J are TRBV6-5 and TRBJ1-2, with D perhaps matching TRBD1 (6 bases). The CDR3 sequence is 16 residues long. V shed 5 bases and J shed 1 base, with 17 bases lying between them. CDR1 and CDR2 from the germline V gene are MNHEY and SVGAGI. The CDR3 spells CASSIIRDKLNYGYTF. Written as DNA, the CDR3 is TGTGCCAGCAGTATCATACGGGACAAGCTTAACTATGGCTACACCTTC.

CDR3 DNA sequence: TGTGCCAGCTCACCCGACACTGACTGGACAGGGGTGTTCTACGAGCAGTACTTC. Protein sequence: CASSPDTDWTGVFYEQYF. The chain combines TRBV18 with TRBJ2-7; 9 bases are a match to TRBD1. CDR1 and CDR2 (germline): KGHSH, LQKENI. The trim removed 3 bases at V and 3 bases at J, leaving 15 bases unmatched. The CDR3 has 18 amino acids.

The chain recombines TRBV20-1 with TRBJ2-5; maybe TRBD1 (6 bases). The better agreement between TRBJ2-7 and the DNA end casts doubt on the J call. The germline CDR1 and CDR2 sequences are DFQATT and SNEGSKA (reference sequence). The CDR3 is 13 residues long. The chain's CDR3 is CSASAGRGYEQYF. CDR3 sequence (DNA): TGCAGTGCTAGCGCTGGCAGGGGCTACGAGCAGTACTTC.

In DNA form, the CDR3 reads TGTGCCAGCAGTTTCACCGGGGCTAGCGGGGTCCCCGGGGAGACCCAGTACTTC. It is translated as CASSFTGASGVPGETQYF. This chain joins TRBV3-1 and TRBJ2-5, with 9 bases identical to TRBD2. The J segment lost 5 bases and the V segment lost 6 bases, leaving 19 bases of the junction unmatched. This CDR3 is built from 18 residues. The germline V gene encodes CDR1 LGHDT and CDR2 YNNKEL (reference sequence).

The V gene is TRBV29-1, the J gene TRBJ2-1; TRBD1 might be the D (6 bases). V was cut by 7 bases and J by 5 bases, with 15 bases left in between. Germline lookup yields CDR1 SQVTM and CDR2 ANQGSEA. The CDR3 runs 13 residues. The CDR3 loop reads CSAADRYHNEQFF. The CDR3 nucleotides read TGCAGCGCCGCTGACAGGTACCACAATGAGCAGTTCTTC.

This clonotype was observed a handful of times. The J gene is TRBJ2-5, the V gene TRBV28; TRBD2 matches 8 bases. The CDR3 is 14 residues long. The junction had 12 bases not matched to a gene; V was cut back by 10 bases and J by 5 bases. Germline-derived CDR1 and CDR2 are MDHEN and SYDVKM. The DNA for the CDR3 is TGTGCCACGGACAGCGGGGGTGCCGGGGAGACCCAGTACTTC. It yields the protein CATDSGGAGETQYF.

This clonotype was observed a few times. The rearrangement uses TRBV27 and TRBJ2-7; D remains ambiguous. Deletions cut 6 bases from V and 0 bases from J, with 12 bases between. The CDR3 runs to 14 residues. CDR1 MNHEY and CDR2 SMNVEV come from the germline V gene (reference sequence). CDR3 residues: CASSRGRFSYEQYF. The CDR3 DNA sequence: TGTGCCAGCAGCCGAGGACGGTTCTCCTACGAGCAGTACTTC.

This clonotype has more than one count but fewer than ten. The rearrangement joins TRBV5-1 to TRBJ1-5; a weak D match, TRBD1 (5 bases). This CDR3 is 14 amino acids long. V gave up 0 bases and J gave up 7 bases, with 11 bases separating them. CDR1 is SGHRS, CDR2 YFSETQ, per germline. The CDR3 region has the DNA TGCGCCAGCAGCTTGGCCTTGGGGGGGCAGCCCCAGCATTTT. Translating gives CASSLALGGQPQHF.

The chain couples TRBV6-5 to TRBJ1-3, with D maybe TRBD1 (6 bases). The germline V gene has CDR1 MNHEY and CDR2 SVGAGI. This CDR3 comprises 13 residues. Trimming cost V 2 bases and J 4 bases, with 6 bases left between them. DNA for the CDR3: TGTGCCAGCAGTTACAGGGGGGGAAACACCATATATTTT. Its translation is CASSYRGGNTIYF.

The chain links TRBV7-6 to TRBJ2-1, with D possibly matching TRBD2 (6 bases). V lost 0 bases and J lost 2, with 11 bases in between. The CDR3 sequence is 16 residues long. Germline CDR1 is SGHVS and CDR2 is FNYEAQ. The CDR3 loop is CASSLAGSGTYNEQFF. The CDR3 nucleotides are TGTGCCAGCAGCTTAGCGGGTAGCGGTACCTACAATGAGCAGTTCTTC.

There are a few counts of this clonotype. The chain couples TRBV20-1 to TRBJ2-1, with D tentatively TRBD1 (6 bases). Judging by the DNA end, TRBJ2-7 fits better; the J call may be wrong. Germline CDR1 and CDR2: DFQATT and SNEGSKA (reference sequence). This CDR3 contains 15 residues. In DNA form, the CDR3 reads TGCAGTGCCCTTCTTCCGGGACAAGATTTCTACGAGCAGTACTTC. Translating gives CSALLPGQDFYEQYF.